This entry lists 12 T cell receptor beta chains sequenced from one sample in a study of blood T cell repertoires in COVID-19. The assay was immunoSEQ multiplex PCR, and TCRdb's table has in-frame clones only and misses some. The sample lists some 140,000 clones; more than 70% were seen once. The sample taken for sequencing was peripheral blood. These receptors all stem from a human donor in a cohort sampled during active COVID-19.

V is TRBV11-2 and J is TRBJ2-1, with D tentatively TRBD2 (5 bases). CDR3 size: 17 residues. Germline V gene lookup returns CDR1 SGHAT and CDR2 FQNNGV. Trimming stripped 0 bases from V and 10 bases from J, with 22 bases between. The CDR3 region has the DNA TGTGCCAGCAGCTTAGATCATCGGGGTAATCTGATTTTGGAGCAGTTCTTC. Translating gives CASSLDHRGNLILEQFF. Variable domain in full (rest from reference TRBV11-2 and TRBJ2-1): EAGVAQSPRYKIIEKRQSVAFWCNPISGHATLYWYQQILGQGPKLLIQFQNNGVVDDSQLPKDRFSAERLKGVDSTLKIQPAKLEDSAVYLCASSLDHRGNLILEQFFGPGTRLTVL.

V is TRBV7-8 and J is TRBJ2-2; TRBD2 aligns across 12 bases. This CDR3 spans 18 amino acids. J lost 5 bases, V lost 3 bases, and 10 bases had no gene match. CDR1 and CDR2 from the germline V gene are SGHVS and FQNEAQ. The CDR3 DNA is TGTGCCAGCAGCTTGACGCTAGCGGGAGGGCCTCGGACCGGGGAGCTGTTTTTT. It encodes CASSLTLAGGPRTGELFF.

The gene calls are TRBV10-2 and TRBJ2-7; possibly TRBD1 for D (5 bases). V was clipped by 0 bases and J by 2 bases, with 11 bases between them. Per germline, CDR1 WSHSY and CDR2 SAAADI. The CDR3 sequence is 15 residues long. The CDR3 is CASSESRTRTYEQYF. The CDR3 DNA reads as TGCGCCAGCAGTGAGTCCCGGACACGTACCTACGAGCAGTACTTC.

The CDR3 spells CASSDHRGGYTF. The CDR3 DNA is TGTGCCAGCAGTGATCACAGGGGAGGCTACACCTTC. V gene TRBV6-1 combines with J gene TRBJ1-2; 7 bases match TRBD1. The CDR3 sequence is 12 residues long. Losses at the gene ends were 3 bases for V and 8 bases for J; bases not matched to a gene: 3. Germline lookup yields CDR1 MNHNS and CDR2 SASEGT.

This chain links TRBV3-1 (or the pseudogene TRBV3-2) with TRBJ2-7; 7 nucleotides align to TRBD1. The CDR3 sequence is 18 residues long. V trimming: 3 bases; J trimming: 3 bases; junction bases outside the gene matches: 17. From germline, CDR1 is LGHDT and CDR2 YNNKEL (reference sequence). The CDR3: CASSQAKGPRHRGYEQYV. The CDR3 region has the DNA TGTGCCAGCAGCCAGGCAAAGGGCCCTCGGCACAGGGGCTACGAGCAGTACGTC.

V is TRBV18 and J is TRBJ2-5; 7 bases are shared with TRBD1. Germline values: CDR1 KGHSH, CDR2 LQKENI. This CDR3 is 14 amino acids long. With 4 bases clipped from V and 4 bases from J, the junction kept 6 bases outside the gene matches. CDR3 DNA sequence: TGTGCCAGCTCACTTAGACAGGGTGGAGAGACCCAGTACTTC. This sequence encodes CASSLRQGGETQYF.

The chain uses TRBV5-1 and TRBJ2-1, with 7 bases fitting TRBD2. Trimming removed 1 base from V and 4 bases from J; junction bases left unmatched: 8. From germline, CDR1 is SGHRS and CDR2 YFSETQ. The CDR3 totals 16 residues. The CDR3 reads CASSLSAGVAYNEQFF. CDR3 nucleotide sequence: TGCGCCAGCAGCTTGTCCGCGGGGGTCGCTTACAATGAGCAGTTCTTC.

The rearrangement links TRBV9 to TRBJ2-5; D gene ambiguous. V was shortened by 3 bases and J by 2 bases, with 11 bases between the two germline ends. The CDR3 runs 14 residues. Germline CDR1 and CDR2: SGDLS and YYNGEE. The CDR3 DNA sequence: TGTGCCAGCAGCGCAGGCCACCCACAAGAGACCCAGTACTTC. Its translation: CASSAGHPQETQYF.

The chain is built from TRBV27 and TRBJ2-7; perhaps TRBD1 as D (6 bases). With 11 bases removed from V and 3 bases from J, the gap between germline ends came to 14 bases. The V gene's germline CDR1 is MNHEY and CDR2 SMNVEV (reference sequence). The CDR3 length is 12 residues. The CDR3 region has the DNA TGTGCCGGAATTCAACAGGGCTACGAGCAGTACTTC. Translating gives CAGIQQGYEQYF.

The chain carries TRBV28 and TRBJ2-5; maybe TRBD2 (5 bases). V lost 1 base, J lost 5 bases, and 14 bases lay in between. The germline V gene has CDR1 MDHEN and CDR2 SYDVKM. This CDR3 comprises 15 residues. This CDR3 is CASSLSGIGSETQYF. For the CDR3, the DNA is TGTGCCAGCAGTTTATCGGGGATTGGAAGTGAGACCCAGTACTTC.

The chain couples TRBV24-1 to TRBJ2-3; 7 positions agree with TRBD2. The CDR3 is made up of 16 amino acids. Germline values: CDR1 KGHDR, CDR2 SFDVKD. Trimming at V came to 4 bases and at J to 6 bases, leaving 12 bases not matched to a gene. The CDR3 sequence: CATSDPSGDGRDTQYF. Written as DNA, the CDR3 is TGTGCCACCAGTGACCCGAGCGGGGACGGGCGGGATACGCAGTATTTT.

The V call is TRBV10-2, the J call TRBJ2-5, with D hard to call. The CDR3 is 11 amino acids. CDR1 and CDR2 from the germline V gene are WSHSY and SAAADI. The V end was cut by 10 bases, the J end by 5 bases, with 11 bases between. CDR3 loop: CATVAGETQYF. Written as DNA, the CDR3 is TGCGCCACCGTGGCCGGGGAGACCCAGTACTTC.